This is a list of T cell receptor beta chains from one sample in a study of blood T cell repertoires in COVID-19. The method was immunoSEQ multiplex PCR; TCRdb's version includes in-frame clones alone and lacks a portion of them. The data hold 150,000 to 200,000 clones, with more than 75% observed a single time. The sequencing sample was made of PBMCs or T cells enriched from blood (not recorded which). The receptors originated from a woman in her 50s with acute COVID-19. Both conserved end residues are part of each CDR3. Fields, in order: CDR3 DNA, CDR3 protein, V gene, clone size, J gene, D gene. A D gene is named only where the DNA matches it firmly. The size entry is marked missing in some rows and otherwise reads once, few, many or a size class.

CDR3nt: TGTGCCAGCACGACAGGATTGAACACTGAAGCTTTCTTT
CDR3aa: CASTTGLNTEAFF
v_gene: TRBV2
abundance: few
j_gene: TRBJ1-1
d_gene: .

CDR3nt: TGTGCCAGCAGCTTAGGGGGTGTACAGGGGGACGGCTACACCTTC
CDR3aa: CASSLGGVQGDGYTF
v_gene: TRBV7-9
abundance: .
j_gene: TRBJ1-2
d_gene: TRBD1

CDR3nt: TGTGCCAGCAGTGAGGTGGGGGGTGAGCAGTTCTTC
CDR3aa: CASSEVGGEQFF
v_gene: TRBV28
abundance: .
j_gene: TRBJ2-1
d_gene: .

CDR3nt: TGTGCCATCACCCCAGACACCACTGAAGCTTTCTTT
CDR3aa: CAITPDTTEAFF
v_gene: TRBV10-3
abundance: .
j_gene: TRBJ1-1
d_gene: .

CDR3nt: TGTGCCACGCAGGGAGGTTTCTATGGCTACACCTTC
CDR3aa: CATQGGFYGYTF
v_gene: TRBV10-3
abundance: few
j_gene: TRBJ1-2
d_gene: .

CDR3nt: TGTGCCAGCAGCCTCGCAGGGGCTTCGGGCACTGAAGCTTTCTTT
CDR3aa: CASSLAGASGTEAFF
v_gene: TRBV7-8
abundance: .
j_gene: TRBJ1-1
d_gene: .

CDR3nt: TGTGCCTGGCAGGCCAACCATAATTCACCCCTCCACTTT
CDR3aa: CAWQANHNSPLHF
v_gene: TRBV30
abundance: few
j_gene: TRBJ1-6
d_gene: .

CDR3nt: TGTGCCAGCAGGGGGACTTCGAACACCGGGGAGCTGTTTTTT
CDR3aa: CASRGTSNTGELFF
v_gene: TRBV2
abundance: .
j_gene: TRBJ2-2
d_gene: .

CDR3nt: TGCGCCAGCAGCTTGGCCGGGGGGGCTGGAAACACCATATATTTT
CDR3aa: CASSLAGGAGNTIYF
v_gene: TRBV5-1
abundance: .
j_gene: TRBJ1-3
d_gene: .

CDR3nt: TGCGCCAGCAGCTTGGAGGGACAGCCTAATTCACCCCTCCACTTT
CDR3aa: CASSLEGQPNSPLHF
v_gene: TRBV5-1
abundance: .
j_gene: TRBJ1-6
d_gene: TRBD1

CDR3nt: TGCAGTGCCAGTAGCGGGGGACTCACAGATACGCAGTATTTT
CDR3aa: CSASSGGLTDTQYF
v_gene: TRBV20-1
abundance: .
j_gene: TRBJ2-3
d_gene: TRBD2

CDR3nt: TGTGCCAGCTCACCACGACGACTAGCGGGGGGCTCAGATACGCAGTATTTT
CDR3aa: CASSPRRLAGGSDTQYF
v_gene: TRBV18
abundance: .
j_gene: TRBJ2-3
d_gene: TRBD2

CDR3nt: TGTGCCAGCAGCGAGGGGGAGACCCAGTACTTC
CDR3aa: CASSEGETQYF
v_gene: TRBV9
abundance: few
j_gene: TRBJ2-5
d_gene: .

CDR3nt: TGTGCCAGCAGCCAAGACACAGAGAAGGTAGGCTATGGCTACACCTTC
CDR3aa: CASSQDTEKVGYGYTF
v_gene: TRBV4-2
abundance: few
j_gene: TRBJ1-2
d_gene: .

CDR3nt: TGCGCCAGCAGCCCTCGGGCGGGGGACAATGAGCAGTTCTTC
CDR3aa: CASSPRAGDNEQFF
v_gene: TRBV4-1
abundance: .
j_gene: TRBJ2-1
d_gene: TRBD2

CDR3nt: TGTGCCAGCAGTGTGTCTAGCGGGGGGCGGGAGACCCAGTACTTC
CDR3aa: CASSVSSGGRETQYF
v_gene: TRBV2
abundance: few
j_gene: TRBJ2-5
d_gene: TRBD2

CDR3nt: TGTGCCAGCAGCACCCCTTTCGGACTAGCGGGGGGGCGACCTGGGGAGACCCAGTACTTC
CDR3aa: CASSTPFGLAGGRPGETQYF
v_gene: TRBV27
abundance: once
j_gene: TRBJ2-5
d_gene: TRBD2

CDR3nt: TGTGCCAGCAGCTCACAGGGGCAAGAGACCCAGTACTTC
CDR3aa: CASSSQGQETQYF
v_gene: TRBV7-2
abundance: few
j_gene: TRBJ2-5
d_gene: TRBD1

CDR3nt: TGCAGTGCTAGTGGGCTAGCGGACTACAATGAGCAGTTCTTC
CDR3aa: CSASGLADYNEQFF
v_gene: TRBV20-1
abundance: .
j_gene: TRBJ2-1
d_gene: TRBD2

CDR3nt: TGTGCCAGCAGTTCGACCGACAGGGAAAATTCACCCCTCCACTTT
CDR3aa: CASSSTDRENSPLHF
v_gene: TRBV28
abundance: .
j_gene: TRBJ1-6
d_gene: TRBD1

CDR3nt: TGTGCCAGCAGCTTGATGTTAGCGGAGAGCACAGATACGCAGTATTTT
CDR3aa: CASSLMLAESTDTQYF
v_gene: TRBV5-4
abundance: .
j_gene: TRBJ2-3
d_gene: .

CDR3nt: TGTGCCAGCAGCTCGACAGGGGGCGCAGCCGGGGAGCTGTTTTTT
CDR3aa: CASSSTGGAAGELFF
v_gene: TRBV7-6
abundance: .
j_gene: TRBJ2-2
d_gene: TRBD1

CDR3nt: TGTGCCAGCAGGGCAACAGGCTCCTACAATGAGCAGTTCTTC
CDR3aa: CASRATGSYNEQFF
v_gene: TRBV5-8
abundance: .
j_gene: TRBJ2-1
d_gene: .

CDR3nt: TGTGCCAGCAGCCCCCCGGGACAGGGGATTTATACAGATACGCAGTATTTT
CDR3aa: CASSPPGQGIYTDTQYF
v_gene: TRBV13
abundance: .
j_gene: TRBJ2-3
d_gene: TRBD1

CDR3nt: TGTGCCAGCAGTTCCGGGACAGGGGGCGCCGGAGGCTATGGCTACACCTTC
CDR3aa: CASSSGTGGAGGYGYTF
v_gene: TRBV2
abundance: .
j_gene: TRBJ1-2
d_gene: TRBD1

CDR3nt: TGTGCCAGCAGCTCAGGACAGGGGGAAGGCGGGGAGCTGTTTTTT
CDR3aa: CASSSGQGEGGELFF
v_gene: TRBV7-9
abundance: .
j_gene: TRBJ2-2
d_gene: TRBD1

CDR3nt: TGCGCCAGCAGCCAACGGGGGGATAGCGTCGAGCAGTTCTTC
CDR3aa: CASSQRGDSVEQFF
v_gene: TRBV4-3
abundance: .
j_gene: TRBJ2-1
d_gene: TRBD2

CDR3nt: TGTGCCAGCGCGGGGGGCAATCAGCCCCAGCATTTT
CDR3aa: CASAGGNQPQHF
v_gene: TRBV7-8
abundance: few
j_gene: TRBJ1-5
d_gene: .

CDR3nt: TGTGCCAGTAGTATAGCACTAGCGGGGGGGCCGGGGAAGGATGAGCAGTTCTTC
CDR3aa: CASSIALAGGPGKDEQFF
v_gene: TRBV19
abundance: .
j_gene: TRBJ2-1
d_gene: TRBD2

CDR3nt: TGTGCCAGCAGTGCTCGCGGGGGATTGGATACGCAGTATTTT
CDR3aa: CASSARGGLDTQYF
v_gene: TRBV6-4
abundance: .
j_gene: TRBJ2-3
d_gene: TRBD2

CDR3nt: TGTGCCAGCAGCTACCTCCAGGGGCGCCTAGAGACCCAGTACTTC
CDR3aa: CASSYLQGRLETQYF
v_gene: TRBV7-8
abundance: .
j_gene: TRBJ2-5
d_gene: .

CDR3nt: TGTGCCAGTAGTGCCAACAGGGTTGGGGAGCTGTTTTTT
CDR3aa: CASSANRVGELFF
v_gene: TRBV19
abundance: .
j_gene: TRBJ2-2
d_gene: .

CDR3nt: TGTGCCAGCAGCCCAACCCGGGACAGGGGGCGAGAGACCCAGTACTTC
CDR3aa: CASSPTRDRGRETQYF
v_gene: TRBV5-4
abundance: .
j_gene: TRBJ2-5
d_gene: TRBD1

CDR3nt: TGTGCCAGCAGCTTAGAGCGAGGGGGCGGAAACACCGGGGAGCTGTTTTTT
CDR3aa: CASSLERGGGNTGELFF
v_gene: TRBV7-9
abundance: .
j_gene: TRBJ2-2
d_gene: TRBD1

CDR3nt: TGTGCCAGCAGCCCTCGGACAGGGGCTGTGGGCTACACCTTC
CDR3aa: CASSPRTGAVGYTF
v_gene: TRBV14
abundance: .
j_gene: TRBJ1-2
d_gene: TRBD1

CDR3nt: TGCGCCAGCAGCCTCCAAGTTGGACAGGGAGGTGAAAAACTGTTTTTT
CDR3aa: CASSLQVGQGGEKLFF
v_gene: TRBV5-1
abundance: .
j_gene: TRBJ1-4
d_gene: TRBD1

CDR3nt: TGTGCCAGCAGGGGGGCGGGCCTGCTAGCCAAAAACATTCAGTACTTC
CDR3aa: CASRGAGLLAKNIQYF
v_gene: TRBV2
abundance: .
j_gene: TRBJ2-4
d_gene: .

CDR3nt: TGTGCCAGCGGGGGACAGGGGGCGAACACCGGGGAGCTGTTTTTT
CDR3aa: CASGGQGANTGELFF
v_gene: TRBV2
abundance: few
j_gene: TRBJ2-2
d_gene: TRBD1

CDR3nt: TGTGCCAGCTCAGAAGGGACAGACCTGAACTATGGCTACACCTTC
CDR3aa: CASSEGTDLNYGYTF
v_gene: TRBV18
abundance: .
j_gene: TRBJ1-2
d_gene: TRBD1

CDR3nt: TGTGCCAGCAGTTTTAGTCCACCTAACTATGGCTACACCTTC
CDR3aa: CASSFSPPNYGYTF
v_gene: TRBV28
abundance: .
j_gene: TRBJ1-2
d_gene: .

CDR3nt: TGTGCCAGTAGTATCCCCGTGACAGGTTTTAACTATGGCTACACCTTC
CDR3aa: CASSIPVTGFNYGYTF
v_gene: TRBV19
abundance: .
j_gene: TRBJ1-2
d_gene: .

CDR3nt: TGTGCCAGCACCTGGGGGGAGAGAGCCCAGCATTTT
CDR3aa: CASTWGERAQHF
v_gene: TRBV28
abundance: .
j_gene: TRBJ1-5
d_gene: .

CDR3nt: TGTGCCAGTACCCTCACAGGGGGCTATGGCTACACCTTC
CDR3aa: CASTLTGGYGYTF
v_gene: TRBV19
abundance: .
j_gene: TRBJ1-2
d_gene: TRBD1

CDR3nt: TGTGCCAGGTGTGGCGCGGGGGGGCCGGATACGCAGTATTTT
CDR3aa: CARCGAGGPDTQYF
v_gene: TRBV28
abundance: .
j_gene: TRBJ2-3
d_gene: TRBD2

CDR3nt: TGTGCCAGTAGTATAGGGCAGGGTGCATATCAGCCCCAGCATTTT
CDR3aa: CASSIGQGAYQPQHF
v_gene: TRBV19
abundance: .
j_gene: TRBJ1-5
d_gene: .

CDR3nt: TGCGCCAGCAGCCAAGGGGACAGGAGGGTCTACAATGAGCAGTTCTTC
CDR3aa: CASSQGDRRVYNEQFF
v_gene: TRBV4-1
abundance: .
j_gene: TRBJ2-1
d_gene: TRBD1

CDR3nt: TGTGCCAGCAGTGGGTTGGGCTCCAATCAGCCCCAGCATTTT
CDR3aa: CASSGLGSNQPQHF
v_gene: TRBV28
abundance: .
j_gene: TRBJ1-5
d_gene: .

CDR3nt: TGTGCCAGCAGCGGGGATCATAGCAATCAGCCCCAGCATTTT
CDR3aa: CASSGDHSNQPQHF
v_gene: TRBV2
abundance: .
j_gene: TRBJ1-5
d_gene: .

CDR3nt: TGTGCCAACCAGCGGGGGGACACAGATACGCAGTATTTT
CDR3aa: CANQRGDTDTQYF
v_gene: TRBV28
abundance: .
j_gene: TRBJ2-3
d_gene: TRBD2

CDR3nt: TGTGCTAGTGGCCAAGGAGGTCCAGGGAACACTGAAGCTTTCTTT
CDR3aa: CASGQGGPGNTEAFF
v_gene: TRBV12-5
abundance: .
j_gene: TRBJ1-1
d_gene: .

CDR3nt: TGTGCCAGCTCACCCGGGTTCGAGAACACTGAAGCTTTCTTT
CDR3aa: CASSPGFENTEAFF
v_gene: TRBV18
abundance: .
j_gene: TRBJ1-1
d_gene: .

CDR3nt: TGTGCCAGCAGACTCAGGGTCGGGCAGCCCCAGCATTTT
CDR3aa: CASRLRVGQPQHF
v_gene: TRBV27
abundance: .
j_gene: TRBJ1-5
d_gene: .